What follows are 16 T cell receptor beta chains derived from one specimen sequenced in a study of regulatory T cells in long-lasting Graves disease (dated by TCRdb to the early 2020s). Library preparation was by multiplex PCR. The sequencer listed for this sample is Illumina HiSeq 4000. TCR beta libraries were built with iRepertoire HTBI primers and Arm-PCR amplification of CDR3 regions. TCRdb reprocessed the public reads (quality trimming at Q25 with fastp, clone calling with MiXCR) and kept in-frame beta chains. A single entry per CDR3 protein holds the most common genes and DNA from its merged rows. The sample includes under 250,000 distinct CDR3 sequences, with around 20% observed a single time. The ten top clones hold approximately 15% of the sample. The time point label corresponds to: newly diagnosed GD, antithyroid drugs for less than 3 months. RNA was extracted from PBMCs in TRIzol for both TCR sequencing and RNA sequencing.

The sample was peripheral blood mononuclear cells (PBMCs), taken at new diagnosis, from a patient treated with antithyroid drugs. These receptors all stem from a female donor with Graves disease.

In this sample, this clonotype turned up many times. The V and J genes are TRBV5-4 and TRBJ2-7, with D tentatively TRBD1 or TRBD2 (5 bases each). CDR3 length equals 13 residues. Germline V gives CDR1 SGHNT, CDR2 YYREEE (reference sequence). V was clipped by 0 bases and J by 6 bases, with 10 bases between them. CDR3 loop: CASSLERGVEQYF. The CDR3 DNA is TGTGCCAGCAGCTTGGAGAGAGGGGTCGAGCAGTACTTC.

The chain couples TRBV2 to TRBJ2-5, with 12 bases lining up with TRBD2. Germline values: CDR1 SNHLY, CDR2 FYNNEI. The CDR3 extends over 17 amino acids. V was pared by 5 bases and J by 7 bases, with 14 bases of the junction left unmatched. The CDR3 loop is CASSPLPGLAGRGTQYF. DNA for the CDR3: TGTGCCAGCAGTCCACTTCCGGGACTAGCGGGCAGGGGGACCCAGTACTTC.

The table lists this clonotype with many counts. The chain uses TRBV6-2 or TRBV6-3 and TRBJ1-5; 10 positions match TRBD1. The CDR3 is made up of 16 amino acids. V was clipped by 4 bases and J by 4 bases; unmatched bases: 7. Germline assignment: CDR1 MNHEY and CDR2 SVGEGT. CDR3 region: CASSSFLGQGNQPQHF. In DNA, the CDR3 is TGTGCCAGCAGTTCATTCTTGGGACAGGGGAATCAGCCCCAGCATTTT.

The CDR3: CASRALRGGEQYF. The CDR3 nucleotides read TGTGCCAGCAGAGCCCTCCGGGGAGGAGAGCAGTACTTC. The chain is built from TRBV2 and TRBJ2-7; D may be TRBD2 (6 bases). The germline V gene has CDR1 SNHLY and CDR2 FYNNEI. V gave up 6 bases and J gave up 7 bases, with 16 bases separating them. The CDR3 has 13 residues.

This clonotype was counted many times. This chain links TRBV3-1 with TRBJ2-3, with D hard to call. The CDR3 totals 16 residues. V was pared by 3 bases and J by 4 bases, with 17 bases between. From germline, CDR1 is LGHDT and CDR2 YNNKEL (reference sequence). CDR3 protein: CASSQQKTLGADTQYF. The CDR3 DNA is TGTGCCAGCAGCCAGCAGAAGACCCTCGGAGCAGATACGCAGTATTTT.

This chain links TRBV30 with TRBJ2-1; 10 bases line up with TRBD1. The J call may be incorrect, as the DNA end agrees better with TRBJ2-5. The germline gives CDR1 GTSNPN, CDR2 SVGIG (reference sequence). The CDR3 is 15 amino acids. Written as DNA, the CDR3 is TGTGCCTGGAGTCCCGGGACAGGGGCGTTGGAGACCCAGTACTTC. It is translated as CAWSPGTGALETQYF.

The chain links TRBV12-3 or TRBV12-4 to TRBJ2-1; a possible D gene is TRBD2 (5 bases). The CDR3 totals 13 residues. Trimming took 6 bases from V and 3 from J, leaving 9 bases between them. DNA for the CDR3: TGTGCCAGCAGCGGGATCCTCTACAATGAGCAGTTCTTC. Translating gives CASSGILYNEQFF.

This clonotype was counted many times. The rearrangement uses TRBV20-1 and TRBJ2-5, with 7 bases fitting TRBD1. V gave up 5 bases and J gave up 2 bases; unmatched junction bases: 11. The CDR3 loop spans 15 amino acids. In germline, CDR1 is DFQATT, CDR2 SNEGSKA (reference sequence). CDR3 loop: CSAYPTGPTQETQYF. As DNA, the CDR3 is TGCAGTGCTTATCCGACAGGGCCCACGCAAGAGACCCAGTACTTC.

In this sample, this clonotype turned up many times. The chain employs TRBV28 and TRBJ1-2; D remains unclear. The V gene's germline CDR1 is MDHEN and CDR2 SYDVKM. CDR3 length: 13 amino acids. Trimming cost V 3 bases and J 3 bases, with 8 bases left between them. This chain's CDR3 is CASSFLYDYGYTF. CDR3 nucleotide sequence: TGTGCCAGCAGTTTCCTCTATGACTATGGCTACACCTTC.

The rearrangement uses TRBV20-1 and TRBJ2-5, with D perhaps TRBD2 (5 bases). This CDR3 spans 15 amino acids. The germline gives CDR1 DFQATT, CDR2 SNEGSKA (reference sequence). Deletions cut 1 base from V and 2 bases from J, with 14 bases between. The CDR3 is CSARGRGSQQETQYF. CDR3 in DNA: TGCAGTGCTAGAGGCCGGGGTAGTCAACAAGAGACCCAGTACTTC.

As DNA, the CDR3 is TGTGCCAGCAGCTTAACGGGTTCGGGGGGGCGTGGGTATGAGCAGTTCTTC. It yields the protein CASSLTGSGGRGYEQFF. This sequence joins TRBV7-3 and TRBJ2-1; 8 bases are shared with TRBD2. V shed 0 bases and J 8 bases; nucleotides not matched to a gene: 12. The CDR3 extends over 17 amino acids. Germline V gene lookup returns CDR1 SGHTA and CDR2 FQGTGA.

Many counts were recorded for this clonotype. The CDR3 region is CASSQVAGGTADTQYF. The CDR3 region has the DNA TGTGCCAGCAGCCAAGTAGCGGGGGGCACGGCAGATACGCAGTATTTT. This chain connects TRBV4-2 to TRBJ2-3, with TRBD2 matching 10 bases. This CDR3 comprises 16 residues. Germline CDR1 is LGHNA and CDR2 is YNFKEQ. J gave up 4 bases and V 1 base, and 5 bases lay outside the gene matches.

V and J are TRBV20-1 and TRBJ2-7; no clear D gene. CDR3 length equals 13 residues. CDR1 is DFQATT and CDR2 is SNEGSKA in the germline V gene (reference sequence). The V gene lost 6 bases and the J gene lost 5 bases, with 17 bases spanning the gap. This CDR3 reads CSARSPTADEQYF. The CDR3 bases are TGCAGTGCCCGCTCCCCTACAGCCGACGAGCAGTACTTC.

This clonotype was detected ten times or more. The gene calls are TRBV9 and TRBJ2-3, with a weak D call TRBD2 (5 bases). The germline CDR1 and CDR2 sequences are SGDLS and YYNGEE. The germline V and J ends were trimmed by 2 bases and 2 bases, with 18 bases remaining between them. The CDR3 is 17 amino acids. CDR3 amino acids: CASSVGRAGRVTDTQYF. For the CDR3, the DNA is TGTGCCAGCAGCGTTGGGCGGGCAGGTCGTGTCACAGATACGCAGTATTTT.

This clonotype was counted ten times or more. This chain links TRBV28 with TRBJ1-5, with D maybe TRBD1 (6 bases). This CDR3 has 17 amino acids. Trimming shortened V by 6 bases and J by 3 bases, and 21 bases separated the two germline ends. The germline V gene has CDR1 MDHEN and CDR2 SYDVKM. CDR3 DNA sequence: TGTGCCAGCAGAGGGTGGGGGGCACAGCCGTCCAATCAGCCCCAGCATTTT. Residues: CASRGWGAQPSNQPQHF.

This clonotype was detected ten times or more. The CDR3: CASSSGDEKLFF. The CDR3, as DNA: TGTGCCAGCAGTTCCGGTGATGAAAAACTGTTTTTT. The chain uses TRBV28 and TRBJ1-4; no firm D call. Germline CDR1 and CDR2: MDHEN and SYDVKM. The V gene lost 4 bases and the J gene lost 6 bases, with 6 bases spanning the gap. This CDR3 is 12 amino acids long.